This T cell receptor beta chain was profiled in a study of radiation and T cells in renal cell carcinoma. Documented time point: baseline pretreatment blood. Treatment in this sample: 15 Gy SBRT to primary tumor, nephrectomy 4 weeks later. Sequenced by immunoSEQ multiplex PCR; TCRdb stores in-frame clones only, minus some. The data hold roughly 120,000 clones, with around 80% observed a single time. With 1 base removed from V and 2 bases from J, the gap between germline ends came to 9 bases. This CDR3 region has 14 residues. Germline CDR1 and CDR2: SGDLS and YYNGEE. This rearrangement joins TRBV9 to TRBJ1-1; D not resolved. This clonotype was obtained from an older woman with renal cell carcinoma. The specimen was blood, collected from a patient whose treatment included radiotherapy and nephrectomy. The CDR3 protein is CASSVMEFNTEAFF. The CDR3, as DNA: TGTGCCAGCAGCGTAATGGAGTTCAACACTGAAGCTTTCTTT.